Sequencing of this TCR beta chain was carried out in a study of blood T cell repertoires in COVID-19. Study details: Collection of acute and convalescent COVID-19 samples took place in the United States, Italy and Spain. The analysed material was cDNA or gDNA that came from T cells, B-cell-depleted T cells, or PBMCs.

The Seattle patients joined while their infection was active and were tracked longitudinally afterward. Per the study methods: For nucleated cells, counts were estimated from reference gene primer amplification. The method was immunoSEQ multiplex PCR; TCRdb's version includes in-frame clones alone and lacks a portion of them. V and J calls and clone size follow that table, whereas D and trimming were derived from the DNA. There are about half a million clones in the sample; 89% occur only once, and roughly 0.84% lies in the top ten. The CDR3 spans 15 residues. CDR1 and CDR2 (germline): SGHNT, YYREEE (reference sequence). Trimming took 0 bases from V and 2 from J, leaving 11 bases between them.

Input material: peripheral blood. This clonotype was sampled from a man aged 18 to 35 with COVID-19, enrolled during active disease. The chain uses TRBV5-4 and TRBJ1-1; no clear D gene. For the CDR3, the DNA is TGTGCCAGCAGCTTGGCGGGGAACCTAAACACTGAAGCTTTCTTT. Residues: CASSLAGNLNTEAFF. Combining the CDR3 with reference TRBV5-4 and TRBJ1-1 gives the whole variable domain ETGVTQSPTHLIKTRGQQVTLRCSSQSGHNTVSWYQQALGQGPQFIFQYYREEENGRGNFPPRFSGLQFPNYSSELNVNALELDDSALYLCASSLAGNLNTEAFFGQGTRLTVV.